These 5 T cell receptor beta chains were sequenced from one sample in a study of metastatic and nonmetastatic thyroid tumors. Every patient underwent thyroid surgery untreated. With MiXCR, TCRdb reprocessed the PCR reads. The sample has about 16,000 clones; approximately 32% are singletons. Material for sequencing was tumor tissue. The receptor source for this set is a female donor with papillary thyroid cancer or a benign thyroid nodule (not recorded which). Some clones in this sample may be carry-over from other donors' samples.

By sample fraction, this clone is medium-sized. The DNA for the CDR3 is TGCGCCAGCAGCCCTGAGGGGGGCAGGAATGAGCAGTTCTTC. As protein: CASSPEGGRNEQFF. The chain recombines TRBV5-1 with TRBJ2-1; D tentatively reads TRBD1 or TRBD2 (6 bases each). The length of the CDR3 is 14 residues. V was shortened by 4 bases and J by 7 bases, with 15 bases between the two germline ends. The germline CDR1 and CDR2 sequences are SGHRS and YFSETQ.

By sample fraction, this clone is medium-sized. The chain couples TRBV5-1 to TRBJ1-1, with 7 bases aligning to TRBD1. The CDR3 extends over 15 amino acids. Germline CDR1 is SGHRS and CDR2 is YFSETQ. The V segment lost 4 bases and the J segment 5 bases; nucleotides outside the gene matches: 11. CDR3 sequence (DNA): TGCGCCAGCAGCGTTAACAGGGGAGGGGGGACTGAAGCTTTCTTT. Protein product: CASSVNRGGGTEAFF. The full variable domain, completed using reference TRBV5-1 and TRBJ1-1, is KAGVTQTPRYLIKTRGQQVTLSCSPISGHRSVSWYQQTPGQGLQFLFEYFSETQRNKGNFPGRFSGRQFSNSRSEMNVSTLELGDSALYLCASSVNRGGGTEAFFGQGTRLTVV.

The chain carries TRBV5-1 and TRBJ2-1; possible D gene TRBD1, 5 bases. CDR3 length: 13 residues. V lost 0 bases, J lost 7 bases, and 8 bases lay in between. Germline values: CDR1 SGHRS, CDR2 YFSETQ. This CDR3 reads CASSLGQLNEQFF. In DNA form, the CDR3 reads TGCGCCAGCAGCTTGGGACAGCTTAATGAGCAGTTCTTC. Drawing the rest from reference TRBV5-1 and TRBJ2-1, the complete variable domain is KAGVTQTPRYLIKTRGQQVTLSCSPISGHRSVSWYQQTPGQGLQFLFEYFSETQRNKGNFPGRFSGRQFSNSRSEMNVSTLELGDSALYLCASSLGQLNEQFFGPGTRLTVL.

This clone was observed a few times. V is TRBV27 and J is TRBJ1-5; 9 bases line up with TRBD1. This CDR3 spans 15 amino acids. Germline V CDR1 and CDR2: MNHEY, SMNVEV (reference sequence). The ends lost 6 bases at V and 3 bases at J; junction bases unmatched: 6. CDR3 sequence reads: CASREQGALNQPQHF. The CDR3 nucleotides are TGTGCCAGCAGAGAACAGGGGGCCCTCAATCAGCCCCAGCATTTT.

The chain combines TRBV11-2 with TRBJ2-1; D tentatively fits TRBD1 or TRBD2 (5 bases each). The ends were cut back, 5 bases at V and 8 bases at J, with 16 bases in the middle. The CDR3 spans 14 residues. The V gene's germline CDR1 is SGHAT and CDR2 FQNNGV. The chain's CDR3 is CASSRDGTFDEQFF. The CDR3 bases are TGTGCCAGCAGCCGGGACGGGACGTTCGATGAGCAGTTCTTC.